This T cell receptor (beta chain) derives from a study of T cells in Graves' hyperthyroidism and ophthalmopathy. Study in general: Blood was drawn when the patient was first diagnosed and still untreated. Findings and limits, study-wide: The model identified upcoming ophthalmopathy a median 6.5 months ahead of onset.

Amplification of TCR beta CDR3 regions was performed using RNA transcripts as template. With the HTBI primer set, the TCR CDR3 went through a first round of RT-PCR. Each CDR3 protein is one row after TCRdb ran MiXCR on the multiplex PCR reads. This table has 250,000 to 300,000 distinct CDR3 sequences, about a sixth appearing once. Looked up from germline, CDR1 is DFQATT and CDR2 is SNEGSKA (reference sequence). Trimming pared 7 bases from V and 0 bases from J, leaving 10 bases between. CDR3 length: 14 amino acids. This clonotype has more than one count but fewer than ten. Its antigen is unknown. V gene TRBV20-1 combines with J gene TRBJ2-6; D gene unclear. This clonotype was obtained from a woman in her fifties or sixties with Graves' ophthalmopathy. The sequenced sample consisted of blood. The CDR3 DNA sequence: TGCAGTGGGAGTTCGGACTCTGGGGCCAACGTCCTGACTTTC. Protein product: CSGSSDSGANVLTF.